This TCR beta chain was sequenced for a study of Tregs in tolerant kidney transplant recipients. For this clone: Its antigen is not identified.

Data came from immunoSEQ multiplex PCR; TCRdb stores just in-frame clones and leaves some out. The data show approximately 60,000 clones, around 87% seen once. Related graft donors supplied nonmyeloablative bone marrow transplants, and mixed chimerism was transient. This CDR3 region has 15 residues. J gave up 0 bases and V 4 bases, and 4 bases lay outside the gene matches. In germline, CDR1 is KGHSH, CDR2 LQKENI. General study findings and limits: Antigen-driven expansion was suggested because donor-specific Tregs expanded more than all Tregs in tolerant patients.

The source is a human patient who received a combined kidney and bone marrow transplant. Some T cells may originate from the graft donor. V is TRBV18 and J is TRBJ2-3, with 7 nucleotides matching TRBD1. The sequencing used CD4+ T cells from blood (PBMCs), collected 6 months after the transplant. The CDR3: CASSRRDRSTDTQYF. The CDR3 DNA follows: TGTGCCAGCTCACGAAGGGACAGAAGCACAGATACGCAGTATTTT.